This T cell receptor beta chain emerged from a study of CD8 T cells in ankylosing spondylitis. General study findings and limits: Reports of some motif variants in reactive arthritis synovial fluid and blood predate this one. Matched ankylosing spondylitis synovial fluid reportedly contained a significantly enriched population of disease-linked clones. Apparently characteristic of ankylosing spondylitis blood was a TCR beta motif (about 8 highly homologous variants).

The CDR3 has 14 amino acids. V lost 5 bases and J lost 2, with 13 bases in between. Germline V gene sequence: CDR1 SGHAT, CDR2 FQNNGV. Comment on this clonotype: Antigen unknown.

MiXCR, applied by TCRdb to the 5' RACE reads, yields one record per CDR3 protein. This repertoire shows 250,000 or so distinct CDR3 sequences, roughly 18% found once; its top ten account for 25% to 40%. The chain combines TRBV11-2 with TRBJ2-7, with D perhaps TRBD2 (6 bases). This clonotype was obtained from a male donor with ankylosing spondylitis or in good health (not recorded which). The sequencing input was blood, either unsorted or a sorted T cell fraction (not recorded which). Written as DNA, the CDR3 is TGTGCCAGCAGCCAACCGGGACTCACCTACGAGCAGTACTTC. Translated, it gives CASSQPGLTYEQYF.